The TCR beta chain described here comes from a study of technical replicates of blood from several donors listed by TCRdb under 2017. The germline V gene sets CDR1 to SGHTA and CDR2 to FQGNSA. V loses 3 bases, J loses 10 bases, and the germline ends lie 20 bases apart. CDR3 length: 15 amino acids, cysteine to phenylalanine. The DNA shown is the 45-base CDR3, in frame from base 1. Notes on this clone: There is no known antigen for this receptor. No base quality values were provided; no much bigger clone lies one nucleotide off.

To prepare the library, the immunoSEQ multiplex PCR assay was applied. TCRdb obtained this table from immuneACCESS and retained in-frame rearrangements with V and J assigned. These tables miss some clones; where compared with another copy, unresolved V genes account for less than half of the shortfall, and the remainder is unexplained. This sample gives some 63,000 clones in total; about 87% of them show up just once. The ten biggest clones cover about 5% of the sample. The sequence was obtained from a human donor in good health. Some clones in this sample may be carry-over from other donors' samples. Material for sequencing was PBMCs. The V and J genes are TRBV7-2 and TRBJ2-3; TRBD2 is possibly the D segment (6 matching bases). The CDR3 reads CASSLDTGTPLAQYF. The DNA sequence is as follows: TGTGCCAGCAGCTTGGACACCGGGACTCCTCTTGCGCAGTATTTT.